Below, one TCR beta chain is given with its context. Clones were read by immunoSEQ multiplex PCR, and TCRdb kept only the in-frame ones, dropping some. This table holds about 200,000 clones, 92% found once. The data belong to a study of T cell responses to AZD1222 COVID-19 vaccine. Study-level information: Combined were second doses at about 4 or about 12 weeks.

This CDR3 contains 17 residues. CDR1 is LNHDA, CDR2 SQIVND, per germline (reference sequence). With V trimmed by 1 base and J by 4 bases, 9 bases remained unmatched. Material: peripheral blood, obtained on day 0 of AZD1222 vaccination. The V gene is TRBV19, the J gene TRBJ1-5; 8 bases are a match to TRBD1. This TCR came from an adult in good health. CDR3 loop: CASSIGYRGTENQPQHF. The CDR3 DNA is TGTGCCAGTAGTATAGGGTACAGGGGGACCGAAAATCAGCCCCAGCATTTT.